A single sample gave rise to the 24 T cell receptor beta chains below, sequenced in a study of OX40 agonist ivuxolimab in advanced cancers. Using immunoSEQ multiplex PCR, the repertoire was profiled, and TCRdb retains in-frame clones only, with some absent. The table includes some 57,000 clones, about 87% detected once. Sequencing used CD4+ or CD8+ T cells sorted from blood, obtained in a trial of the OX40 agonist ivuxolimab. All receptors come from an adult with an advanced solid tumor such as melanoma, head and neck, liver or kidney cancer.

The genes are TRBV6-1 and TRBJ2-7; the D gene is possibly TRBD1 (5 bases). V was shortened by 2 bases and J by 4 bases, with 6 bases between the two germline ends. This CDR3 comprises 12 residues. Per germline, CDR1 MNHNS and CDR2 SASEGT. CDR3 region: CASSERQYEQYF. DNA for the CDR3: TGTGCCAGCAGTGAACGACAGTACGAGCAGTACTTC.

The chain links TRBV19 to TRBJ2-7; 9 bases agree with TRBD2. V was pared by 6 bases and J by 10 bases, with 4 bases of the junction left unmatched. Looked up from germline, CDR1 is LNHDA and CDR2 is SQIVND (reference sequence). The CDR3 is 11 amino acids. CDR3: CASSQGLAQYF. The CDR3 nucleotides read TGTGCCAGTAGCCAGGGACTAGCTCAGTACTTC.

The CDR3 sequence is CASSPGLAGTSETQYF. The CDR3 region has the DNA TGTGCCAGCAGCCCCGGACTAGCGGGGACCTCGGAGACCCAGTACTTC. The chain recombines TRBV9 with TRBJ2-5; 12 bases match TRBD2. The CDR3 totals 16 residues. V dropped 4 bases and J dropped 5; count of bases not matched to a gene: 9. Germline CDR1 is SGDLS and CDR2 is YYNGEE.

This chain joins TRBV6-5 and TRBJ2-7; D is tentatively TRBD1 or TRBD2 (5 bases each). The CDR3 length is 14 residues. Looked up from germline, CDR1 is MNHEY and CDR2 is SVGAGI. The V end was cut by 0 bases, the J end by 2 bases, with 8 bases between. CDR3 nucleotide sequence: TGTGCCAGCAGTTACTCGGGGGTTCCCTACGAGCAGTACTTC. It encodes CASSYSGVPYEQYF.

The chain recombines TRBV5-1 with TRBJ1-4; D possibly corresponds to TRBD1 (5 bases). V lost 2 bases and J lost 7, with 12 bases in between. This CDR3 contains 14 residues. Per germline, CDR1 SGHRS and CDR2 YFSETQ. For the CDR3, the DNA is TGCGCCAGCAGCTTAGGGGTTGTGGCTGAAAAACTGTTTTTT. This translates into CASSLGVVAEKLFF.

The chain employs TRBV25-1 and TRBJ1-1, with 8 bases fitting TRBD1. From germline, CDR1 is MGHDK and CDR2 SYGVNS. The CDR3 extends over 16 amino acids. V was clipped by 2 bases and J by 3 bases; unmatched bases: 8. The CDR3 loop is CASSESRGQADTEAFF. CDR3 sequence (DNA): TGTGCCAGCAGTGAAAGCCGGGGACAGGCTGACACTGAAGCTTTCTTT.

The DNA for the CDR3 is TGTGCCATCGGGACAGGGAACACTGAAGCTTTCTTT. Translating gives CAIGTGNTEAFF. The chain has TRBV10-3 and TRBJ1-1, with 8 bases lining up with TRBD1. Looked up from germline, CDR1 is ENHRY and CDR2 is SYGVKD. The CDR3 sequence is 12 residues long. Trimming cost V 8 bases and J 1 base; bases outside gene matches: 0.

The chain joins TRBV10-2 to TRBJ1-2; 11 nucleotides agree with TRBD1. From germline, CDR1 is WSHSY and CDR2 SAAADI. The trim removed 4 bases at V and 7 bases at J, leaving 5 bases unmatched. The CDR3 totals 14 residues. The CDR3 sequence: CASSAGQGVGGYTF. For the CDR3, the DNA is TGCGCCAGCAGTGCGGGACAGGGGGTTGGTGGCTACACCTTC.

The J gene is TRBJ1-4, the V gene TRBV4-2, with 9 nucleotides matching TRBD1. The CDR3 loop spans 14 amino acids. Germline CDR1 is LGHNA and CDR2 is YNFKEQ. V was pared by 1 base and J by 14 bases, with 8 bases of the junction left unmatched. The CDR3: CASSQGGQGEFLFF. CDR3 nucleotide sequence: TGTGCCAGCAGCCAAGGGGGACAGGGAGAATTCCTGTTTTTT.

This chain joins TRBV19 and TRBJ1-2; D remains ambiguous. V was pared by 5 bases and J by 8 bases, with 21 bases between. CDR3 length: 15 residues. Germline-derived CDR1 and CDR2 are LNHDA and SQIVND (reference sequence). CDR3 residues: CASSPSASLGWGYTF. CDR3 sequence (DNA): TGTGCCAGTAGTCCGTCTGCCAGCCTTGGTTGGGGCTACACCTTC.

The chain has TRBV28 and TRBJ2-5; D gene ambiguous. V was clipped by 6 bases and J by 3 bases, with 8 bases between them. Looked up from germline, CDR1 is MDHEN and CDR2 is SYDVKM. The CDR3 covers 12 residues. This chain's CDR3 is CASSSREETQYF. The CDR3 DNA sequence: TGTGCCAGCAGCTCCCGGGAAGAGACCCAGTACTTC.

The chain links TRBV9 to TRBJ2-7; D gene ambiguous. The V gene lost 0 bases and the J gene lost 1 base, with 8 bases spanning the gap. The germline V gene has CDR1 SGDLS and CDR2 YYNGEE. CDR3 length equals 14 residues. In DNA, the CDR3 is TGTGCCAGCAGCGTAGAAGTCTTTTCCTACGAGCAGTACTTC. It codes for CASSVEVFSYEQYF.

The chain joins TRBV6-5 to TRBJ1-5; D uncertain. V was trimmed by 0 bases and J by 4 bases, leaving 7 bases between them. The CDR3 contains 14 residues. Per the germline V gene, CDR1 is MNHEY and CDR2 is SVGAGI. CDR3 sequence reads: CASSYSNRNQPQHF. CDR3 nucleotides: TGTGCCAGCAGTTACTCGAACCGAAATCAGCCCCAGCATTTT.

The DNA for the CDR3 is TGTGCCAGCAGCTTACGGGGAGCAGCCTCCTACGAGCAGTACTTC. Translating gives CASSLRGAASYEQYF. The V and J genes are TRBV11-3 and TRBJ2-7; weak D call: TRBD2 (5 bases). Looked up from germline, CDR1 is SGHNT and CDR2 is YENEEA. This CDR3 contains 15 residues. Trimming took 2 bases from V and 0 from J, leaving 11 bases between them.

The chain links TRBV19 to TRBJ2-1, with D perhaps matching TRBD2 (5 bases). This CDR3 has 15 residues. Trimming removed 4 bases from V and 3 bases from J, with 13 bases in between. CDR1 LNHDA and CDR2 SQIVND come from the germline V gene (reference sequence). CDR3: CASSTARGDYNEQFF. CDR3 sequence (DNA): TGTGCCAGTAGTACCGCCCGGGGAGACTACAATGAGCAGTTCTTC. Complete variable domain (other parts from reference TRBV19 and TRBJ2-1): DGGITQSPKYLFRKEGQNVTLSCEQNLNHDAMYWYRQDPGQGLRLIYYSQIVNDFQKGDIAEGYSVSREKKESFPLTVTSAQKNPTAFYLCASSTARGDYNEQFFGPGTRLTVL.

The chain has TRBV5-1 and TRBJ2-1; no reliable D call. The V end lost 0 bases, the J end lost 0 bases, and 10 bases lay between the germline ends. The CDR3 is 16 amino acids. Germline V gene sequence: CDR1 SGHRS, CDR2 YFSETQ. CDR3 residues: CASSLGVASSYNEQFF. In DNA form, the CDR3 reads TGCGCCAGCAGCTTGGGAGTAGCCAGCTCCTACAATGAGCAGTTCTTC.

The V call is TRBV5-4, the J call TRBJ2-7, with a weak D call TRBD2 (6 bases). This CDR3 is 15 amino acids long. Trimming cost V 3 bases and J 2 bases, with 15 bases left between them. Germline loops: CDR1 SGHNT, CDR2 YYREEE (reference sequence). This CDR3 is CASSSSARGPYEQYF. The CDR3 DNA sequence: TGTGCCAGCAGCTCTAGCGCCCGGGGACCCTACGAGCAGTACTTC.

The CDR3 DNA reads as TGTGCCAGCAGTTTGGGGGGAGGTAACAATGAGCAGTTCTTC. Encoded protein: CASSLGGGNNEQFF. The V and J genes are TRBV2 and TRBJ2-1; tentative D call: TRBD2 (6 bases). The CDR3 length is 14 residues. CDR1 is SNHLY and CDR2 is FYNNEI in the germline V gene. V was clipped by 5 bases and J by 5 bases, with 13 bases between them.

The gene calls are TRBV4-3 and TRBJ1-1, with 8 bases lining up with TRBD1. Looked up from germline, CDR1 is LGHNA and CDR2 is YSLEER. Trimming at V came to 1 base and at J to 5 bases, leaving 18 bases not matched to a gene. CDR3 size: 19 residues. For the CDR3, the DNA is TGCGCCAGCAGCCAAGTCCCCCCCAGAAGGCAGGGGGCCCGAACTGAAGCTTTCTTT. Amino acid sequence: CASSQVPPRRQGARTEAFF.

This chain connects TRBV19 to TRBJ1-4, with D unresolved. V lost 9 bases, J lost 6 bases, and 5 bases lay in between. The CDR3 covers 10 residues. Germline V gives CDR1 LNHDA, CDR2 SQIVND (reference sequence). Here the CDR3 reads CASGYEKLFF. CDR3 sequence (DNA): TGTGCCAGCGGCTATGAAAAACTGTTTTTT.

The V and J genes are TRBV5-8 and TRBJ2-7, with a tentative D call TRBD2 (5 bases). The CDR3 totals 14 residues. V lost 4 bases to trimming and J lost 3 bases, with 14 bases between them. Germline CDR1 SGHTS, CDR2 YDEGEE. DNA for the CDR3: TGTGCCAGCAGCAGGAGGAGATGGGACTACGAGCAGTACTTC. Protein product: CASSRRRWDYEQYF.

CDR3 amino acids: CASSPVGDPEGYTF. CDR3 nucleotides: TGTGCCAGCAGCCCCGTAGGGGACCCCGAGGGCTACACCTTC. The chain recombines TRBV7-9 with TRBJ1-2; D is possibly TRBD1 (5 bases). Germline assignment: CDR1 SEHNR and CDR2 FQNEAQ (reference sequence). The CDR3 consists of 14 residues. With 5 bases removed from V and 8 bases from J, the gap between germline ends came to 18 bases.

In DNA, the CDR3 is TGTGCTAGTGGTTTGGTCCCCGGGACTAGGGGAAACATTCAGTACTTC. Translation gives CASGLVPGTRGNIQYF. This rearrangement joins TRBV12-5 to TRBJ2-4, with 8 bases lining up with TRBD2. The CDR3 has 16 amino acids. V lost 0 bases and J lost 6; bases outside the gene matches: 7. CDR1 is LGHNT, CDR2 FRNRAP, per germline.

The chain links TRBV6-7 to TRBJ2-7; D gene ambiguous. TRBV6-7 qualifies as an ORF whose function is uncertain. CDR3 length equals 13 residues. V was cut by 8 bases and J by 5 bases, with 16 bases left in between. The CDR3 reads CASAPATNHEQYF. DNA of the CDR3: TGTGCCAGCGCCCCGGCAACAAACCACGAGCAGTACTTC.